A single count supports the clone carrying this TCR beta chain. These data are taken from a study of blood T cell repertoires in COVID-19. Overall study context: Spain, Italy and the United States supplied samples that represented acute and convalescent COVID-19.

The CDR3 contains 14 residues. Per germline, CDR1 SGHAT and CDR2 FQNNGV. V lost 4 bases to trimming and J lost 8 bases, with 12 bases between them. In the authors' workflow: It was from reference gene primer amplification that nucleated cell counts were estimated. The table came from immunoSEQ multiplex PCR; TCRdb's copy has only in-frame clones and leaves some out. From that table come the V and J calls and clone size; the DNA was used to work out D and trimming. The sample has 160,000 or so clones, 81% seen once. The V gene is TRBV11-2, the J gene TRBJ1-6, with TRBD1 as a possible D gene (5 bases). This clonotype originated in a woman aged 40 to 50 with acute COVID-19. The sample taken for sequencing was PBMCs or T cells enriched from blood (not recorded which). CDR3 in DNA: TGTGCCAGCAGCTCCCTGCAGGGATATTCACCCCTCCACTTT. This sequence encodes CASSSLQGYSPLHF.